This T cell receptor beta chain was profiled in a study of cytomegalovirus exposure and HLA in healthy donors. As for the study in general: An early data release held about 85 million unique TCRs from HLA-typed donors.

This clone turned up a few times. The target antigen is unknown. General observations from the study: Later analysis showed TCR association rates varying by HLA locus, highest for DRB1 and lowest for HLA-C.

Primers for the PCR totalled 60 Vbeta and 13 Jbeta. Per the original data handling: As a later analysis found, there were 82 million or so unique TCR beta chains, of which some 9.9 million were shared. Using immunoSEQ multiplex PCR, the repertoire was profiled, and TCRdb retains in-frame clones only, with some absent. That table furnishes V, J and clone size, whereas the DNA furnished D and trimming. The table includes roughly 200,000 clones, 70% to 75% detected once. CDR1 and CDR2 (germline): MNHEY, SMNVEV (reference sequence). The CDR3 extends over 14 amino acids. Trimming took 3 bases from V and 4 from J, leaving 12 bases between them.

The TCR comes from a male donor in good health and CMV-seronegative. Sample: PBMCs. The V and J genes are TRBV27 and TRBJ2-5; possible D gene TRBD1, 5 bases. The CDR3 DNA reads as TGTGCCAGCAGTTTGGCCAGGGCATTAGAGACCCAGTACTTC. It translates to CASSLARALETQYF.